The TCR beta chain described here comes from a study of blood T cells in healthy people across ages. It was with a sample-barcoded 5' primer and a J-beta primer mix that a second PCR of roughly 7 to 12 cycles was run. Each CDR3 protein is one row after TCRdb ran MiXCR on the 5' RACE reads. Here the sample spans hundreds of thousands of distinct CDR3 sequences, roughly 50% being singletons. CDR1 is SGDLS, CDR2 YYNGEE, per germline. The V end lost 1 base, the J end lost 3 bases, and 7 bases lay between the germline ends. The CDR3 length is 14 residues. The study, taken as a whole, reports: Both naive CD4+ cell counts and diversity were greater in long-lived donors than in aged donors. Per million T cells, the diversity of TCR beta decreased roughly linearly as age advanced.

About this clonotype itself: Its antigen is unknown.

This receptor was taken from a man in his sixties in good health. The chain is built from TRBV9 and TRBJ2-2; D ambiguous. The specimen was blood. The CDR3 region has the DNA TGTGCCAGCAGCGTACTACAAGACACCGGGGAGCTGTTTTTT. Protein: CASSVLQDTGELFF.